This T cell receptor (beta chain) came from a study of T cells after yellow fever vaccination. About the study: Those fractions that held only low numbers of cells were prepared using the SMART-Seq v4 Ultra Low Input RNA kit. Study-level findings and limits: After the booster, 95% to 98% of CD4 and approximately 90% of CD8 primary-response clones were re-detected.

TCRdb analysed the 5' RACE reads with MiXCR anew, one entry per CDR3 protein. The sample has about 330,000 distinct CDR3 sequences, roughly 7% seen once; the top ten hold over 15%. This clonotype was counted between two and nine times. The target antigen is unknown. V lost 5 bases and J lost 9, with 23 bases in between. The CDR3 is made up of 15 amino acids. The germline CDR1 and CDR2 sequences are DFQATT and SNEGSKA (reference sequence). This material consisted of PBMCs, taken about 41 days after the first yellow fever vaccination. This TCR came from a man younger than 35 who received the YFV17D yellow fever vaccine. The chain links TRBV20-1 to TRBJ2-1, with D unresolved. The CDR3 coding sequence is TGCAGTGCTCCCCCCCGGCTGGACCCTCATGGTGAGCAGTTCTTC. Protein product: CSAPPRLDPHGEQFF.